This T cell receptor beta chain appears in the sequencing data of a study of T cell repertoires in cytomegalovirus infection. This clonotype was seen ten or more times. Its antigen is currently unknown. This CDR3 spans 14 amino acids. Germline loops: CDR1 SGHVS, CDR2 FNYEAQ. Trimming took off 3 bases at V and 4 bases at J, with 9 bases between the two ends. TCRdb redid the calling of the reads with MiXCR, one entry per CDR3 protein. The data show about 920,000 distinct CDR3 sequences, approximately 30% seen once. This clonotype originated in a human donor in good health (CMV status not recorded). Some clones in this sample may be carry-over from other donors' samples. The sample was cultured CD8+ T cells from PBMCs, taken from culture after CMV antigen stimulation. V is TRBV7-6 and J is TRBJ2-2; the D is unclear. CDR3: CASSFKGFTGELFF. In DNA form, the CDR3 reads TGTGCCAGCAGCTTTAAGGGCTTCACCGGGGAGCTGTTTTTT.